This record looks at one TCR beta chain sequence and its context. This record comes from a study of cytomegalovirus exposure and HLA in healthy donors. The PCR employed 60 Vbeta primers together with 13 Jbeta primers. The protocol was immunoSEQ multiplex PCR, while the TCRdb copy is restricted to in-frame clones and leaves out a portion. The sample holds 150,000 to 200,000 clones, approximately 72% seen once. This CDR3 spans 13 amino acids. The V gene's germline CDR1 is SEHNR and CDR2 FQNEAQ (reference sequence). Trimming removed 4 bases at V and 7 bases at J, with 11 bases between. This chain uses TRBV7-9 with TRBJ2-1, with D possibly matching TRBD2 (5 bases). The TCR was taken from a female donor in good health and CMV-seronegative. Sequences were obtained from PBMCs. The CDR3 sequence is CASSSKDSNEQFF. CDR3 bases: TGTGCCAGCAGCTCTAAGGACTCGAATGAGCAGTTCTTC.